Following are 27 T cell receptor beta chains from one sample sequenced in a study of OX40 agonist ivuxolimab in advanced cancers. Only in-frame clones appear in the TCRdb table, and some are missing; sequencing was by immunoSEQ multiplex PCR. Among some 66,000 clones listed, over 75% were seen once. Here the sequenced sample was CD4+ or CD8+ T cells sorted from blood, taken in a trial of the OX40 agonist ivuxolimab. The receptors here all came from an adult with an advanced solid tumor such as melanoma, head and neck, liver or kidney cancer.

V is TRBV19 and J is TRBJ1-4, with D perhaps matching TRBD1 (6 bases). Germline CDR1 reads LNHDA; CDR2 reads SQIVND (reference sequence). V was shortened by 5 bases and J by 6 bases, with 16 bases between the two germline ends. This CDR3 has 15 residues. The CDR3 reads CASSSGHLADEKLFF. The CDR3 DNA reads as TGTGCCAGTAGTTCGGGACACCTTGCTGATGAAAAACTGTTTTTT.

The sample holds one count of this clone. The chain recombines TRBV5-6 with TRBJ2-1; D is ambiguous. The ends were cut back, 6 bases at V and 8 bases at J, with 24 bases in the middle. The CDR3 covers 16 residues. Germline assignment: CDR1 SGHDT and CDR2 YYEEEE. CDR3 sequence: CASTSPQLAGRDEQFF. The CDR3 nucleotides read TGTGCCAGCACCTCCCCCCAGCTTGCCGGTCGGGATGAGCAGTTCTTC.

This clone was detected a few times. The chain's CDR3 is CASSYRGGTEAFF. The CDR3 nucleotides read TGTGCCAGCAGTTACCGAGGCGGCACTGAAGCTTTCTTT. V and J are TRBV6-5 and TRBJ1-1; no clear D. The ends were cut back, 2 bases at V and 4 bases at J, with 8 bases in the middle. The germline gives CDR1 MNHEY, CDR2 SVGAGI. The CDR3 length is 13 residues.

This chain joins TRBV28 and TRBJ2-5; 14 nucleotides line up with TRBD2. V trimming: 3 bases; J trimming: 4 bases; junction bases outside the gene matches: 7. Germline CDR1 and CDR2: MDHEN and SYDVKM. The CDR3 extends over 17 amino acids. CDR3 DNA sequence: TGTGCCAGCAGTTTCATCGGACTAGCGGGGGGTCCAGAGACCCAGTACTTC. Translating it yields CASSFIGLAGGPETQYF.

The chain is built from TRBV28 and TRBJ1-5; D perhaps matches TRBD1 (5 bases). This CDR3 is 15 amino acids long. Germline CDR1 and CDR2: MDHEN and SYDVKM. The V gene lost 5 bases and the J gene lost 0 bases, with 11 bases spanning the gap. The CDR3 DNA follows: TGTGCCAGCAGTCAGGGTTTATCTAGCAATCAGCCCCAGCATTTT. It codes for CASSQGLSSNQPQHF. Combining the CDR3 with reference TRBV28 and TRBJ1-5 gives the whole variable domain DVKVTQSSRYLVKRTGEKVFLECVQDMDHENMFWYRQDPGLGLRLIYFSYDVKMKEKGDIPEGYSVSREKKERFSLILESASTNQTSMYLCASSQGLSSNQPQHFGDGTRLSIL.

This chain joins TRBV6-1 and TRBJ1-1; TRBD1 matches 9 bases. The length of the CDR3 is 15 residues. Trimming cost V 3 bases and J 1 base; bases outside gene matches: 3. Germline V lookup: CDR1 MNHNS, CDR2 SASEGT. The CDR3, as DNA: TGTGCCAGCAGTGACCTGACAGGGGGGAACACTGAAGCTTTCTTT. Translated: CASSDLTGGNTEAFF.

V usage is TRBV6-1 and J usage is TRBJ2-7; TRBD1 aligns across 10 bases. V lost 7 bases and J lost 1; bases outside the gene matches: 4. This CDR3 comprises 14 residues. The germline V gene encodes CDR1 MNHNS and CDR2 SASEGT. The CDR3 DNA follows: TGTGCCAGCACTTTGGACAGGGGGTCCTACGAGCAGTACTTC. Amino acids: CASTLDRGSYEQYF.

V is TRBV5-6 and J is TRBJ2-1, with no clear D. Germline V gene lookup returns CDR1 SGHDT and CDR2 YYEEEE. This CDR3 is 11 amino acids long. V was pared by 4 bases and J by 7 bases, with 6 bases between. As DNA, the CDR3 is TGTGCCAGCAGCCTTTGGAATGAGCAGTTCTTC. Translated: CASSLWNEQFF.

The V gene is TRBV6-1, the J gene TRBJ1-6; 8 bases fit TRBD1. V shed 0 bases and J 9 bases; nucleotides not matched to a gene: 4. Looked up from germline, CDR1 is MNHNS and CDR2 is SASEGT. The CDR3 is 15 amino acids. The CDR3 coding sequence is TGTGCCAGCAGTGAAGCAACAGGGGGGGGTTCACCCCTCCACTTT. Protein sequence: CASSEATGGGSPLHF.

The gene calls are TRBV6-1 and TRBJ2-5, with no clear D. The V end was cut by 2 bases, the J end by 1 base, with 8 bases between. Germline V gene sequence: CDR1 MNHNS, CDR2 SASEGT. CDR3 size: 14 residues. CDR3 sequence (DNA): TGTGCCAGCAGTGAACGGGCAATCCAAGAGACCCAGTACTTC. Protein sequence: CASSERAIQETQYF.

The sample holds a few counts of this clone. The genes are TRBV19 and TRBJ1-2; no firm D call. Germline CDR1 reads LNHDA; CDR2 reads SQIVND (reference sequence). The CDR3 runs 12 residues. With 3 bases removed from V and 2 bases from J, the gap between germline ends came to 4 bases. The CDR3 here is CASSMQNYGYTF. For the CDR3, the DNA is TGTGCCAGTAGTATGCAGAACTATGGCTACACCTTC.

This clone was seen a handful of times. The V gene is TRBV27, the J gene TRBJ2-3; 7 nucleotides line up with TRBD2. The germline gives CDR1 MNHEY, CDR2 SMNVEV (reference sequence). The CDR3 totals 16 residues. Trimming took 8 bases from V and 6 from J; bases not matched to a gene: 17. CDR3 protein: CASAPGGAGFRDTQYF. CDR3 coding DNA: TGTGCCAGCGCACCGGGGGGAGCGGGTTTCCGGGATACGCAGTATTTT.

The chain links TRBV6-5 to TRBJ2-5, with 11 bases lining up with TRBD2. The CDR3 spans 15 residues. The germline V gene encodes CDR1 MNHEY and CDR2 SVGAGI. J was trimmed by 0 bases and V by 4 bases; bases with no gene match: 1. CDR3 bases: TGTGCCAGCAGTTCGGGACTAGCGGACCAAGAGACCCAGTACTTC. It yields the protein CASSSGLADQETQYF.

This sequence joins TRBV2 and TRBJ1-5; TRBD1 matches 12 bases. Germline loops: CDR1 SNHLY, CDR2 FYNNEI. The CDR3 spans 15 residues. Unmatched junction bases numbered 8, after V lost 8 bases and J lost 6 bases. The CDR3 sequence: CASSRDRGRGQPQHF. CDR3 DNA: TGTGCCAGCTCCCGGGACAGGGGGCGAGGTCAGCCCCAGCATTTT.

The chain is built from TRBV4-1 and TRBJ2-3; 9 bases agree with TRBD1. The CDR3 has 16 residues. V lost 1 base and J lost 5; bases outside the gene matches: 7. Germline loops: CDR1 MGHRA, CDR2 YSYEKL. The CDR3 here is CASSQAGDRVGDTQYF. DNA for the CDR3: TGCGCCAGCAGCCAAGCGGGGGACAGGGTAGGAGATACGCAGTATTTT.

This clone was picked up one time. The chain recombines TRBV27 with TRBJ1-2; D perhaps matches TRBD1 (6 bases). CDR3 size: 13 residues. The V gene lost 8 bases and the J gene lost 4 bases, with 14 bases spanning the gap. From germline, CDR1 is MNHEY and CDR2 SMNVEV (reference sequence). The CDR3 sequence is CASWGTRGYGYTF. The CDR3 DNA follows: TGTGCCAGCTGGGGGACAAGGGGCTATGGCTACACCTTC.

V usage is TRBV7-9 and J usage is TRBJ2-2; D is perhaps TRBD2 (6 bases). The germline CDR1 and CDR2 sequences are SEHNR and FQNEAQ (reference sequence). Trimming left V 5 bases short and J 1 base short, with 14 bases between. This CDR3 region has 16 residues. The CDR3 spells CASSRDFQKNTGELFF. The CDR3 region has the DNA TGTGCCAGCAGCCGGGACTTTCAAAAGAACACCGGGGAGCTGTTTTTT.

V gene TRBV30 combines with J gene TRBJ1-1; D call uncertain. Germline-derived CDR1 and CDR2 are GTSNPN and SVGIG (reference sequence). Trimming took 4 bases from V and 5 from J, leaving 20 bases between them. This CDR3 has 15 residues. The chain's CDR3 is CAWKVGVRVWTEAFF. As DNA, the CDR3 is TGTGCCTGGAAAGTCGGGGTAAGGGTTTGGACTGAAGCTTTCTTT.

This clone was counted once. The rearrangement uses TRBV5-6 and TRBJ2-1, with 12 bases fitting TRBD2. The CDR3 sequence is 15 residues long. The junction had 6 bases not matched to a gene; V was cut back by 4 bases and J by 7 bases. Germline V gene data show CDR1 as SGHDT and CDR2 as YYEEEE. The CDR3 spells CASSILAGGQNEQFF. CDR3 nucleotide sequence: TGTGCCAGCAGCATTCTAGCGGGGGGGCAGAATGAGCAGTTCTTC. The variable domain in full, completed from reference TRBV5-6 and TRBJ2-1, reads DAGVTQSPTHLIKTRGQQVTLRCSPKSGHDTVSWYQQALGQGPQFIFQYYEEEERQRGNFPDRFSGHQFPNYSSELNVNALLLGDSALYLCASSILAGGQNEQFFGPGTRLTVL.

The gene calls are TRBV19 and TRBJ1-6; possibly TRBD1 for D (5 bases). Trimming removed 4 bases from V and 10 bases from J, with 14 bases in between. The CDR3 consists of 14 residues. Germline CDR1 reads LNHDA; CDR2 reads SQIVND (reference sequence). This CDR3 is CASSTSGERSPLHF. DNA of the CDR3: TGTGCCAGTAGTACGTCGGGGGAAAGATCACCCCTCCACTTT.

This chain connects TRBV28 to TRBJ1-2; 9 bases are a match to TRBD1. With V trimmed by 6 bases and J by 2 bases, 10 bases remained unmatched. The CDR3 is 16 residues long. Germline V gene lookup returns CDR1 MDHEN and CDR2 SYDVKM. Here the CDR3 DNA reads TGTGCCAGCAGGCTGGACAGGGGCTACACGAACTATGGCTACACCTTC. Protein product: CASRLDRGYTNYGYTF.

The chain has TRBV6-6 and TRBJ1-1; 7 nucleotides align to TRBD1. CDR1 MNHNY and CDR2 SVGAGI come from the germline V gene (reference sequence). J gave up 5 bases and V 6 bases, and 12 bases lay outside the gene matches. The CDR3 covers 15 residues. The CDR3 is CASRTGGGAWTEAFF. CDR3 in DNA: TGTGCCAGCAGAACAGGAGGGGGCGCTTGGACTGAAGCTTTCTTT.

V gene TRBV6-1 combines with J gene TRBJ1-5; D not certain. The CDR3 has 15 residues. Per germline, CDR1 MNHNS and CDR2 SASEGT. V shed 2 bases and J shed 4 bases, with 12 bases lying between them. The CDR3 coding sequence is TGTGCCAGCAGTGAAATGCCCCGAGGGAATCAGCCCCAGCATTTT. Its translation: CASSEMPRGNQPQHF.

The chain uses TRBV6-5 and TRBJ2-7; 8 nucleotides line up with TRBD1. The germline gives CDR1 MNHEY, CDR2 SVGAGI. The CDR3 has 13 amino acids. The CDR3 loop is CAISGGQGHEQYV. The CDR3 nucleotides read TGTGCCATCAGTGGTGGACAGGGCCACGAGCAGTACGTC.

The chain couples TRBV10-3 to TRBJ2-1; D not resolved. The V gene's germline CDR1 is ENHRY and CDR2 SYGVKD. V dropped 2 bases and J dropped 2 bases, with 7 bases sitting between them. The CDR3 is 14 residues long. CDR3 coding DNA: TGTGCCATCAGTGAGGGCAGTACCTACAATGAGCAGTTCTTC. Translated: CAISEGSTYNEQFF.

The J gene is TRBJ2-6, the V gene TRBV7-2; no firm D call. Deletions cut 5 bases from V and 2 bases from J, with 13 bases between. In germline, CDR1 is SGHTA, CDR2 FQGNSA. The CDR3 length is 16 residues. CDR3 bases: TGTGCCAGCAGCCCACAATCAGTAACTGGGGCCAACGTCCTGACTTTC. Its protein product is CASSPQSVTGANVLTF.

This rearrangement joins TRBV7-2 to TRBJ2-3; 12 bases map to TRBD2. Germline V gives CDR1 SGHTA, CDR2 FQGNSA. CDR3 size: 16 residues. Trimming cost V 4 bases and J 4 bases; bases outside gene matches: 6. The CDR3 bases are TGTGCCAGCAGCTCCCGACTAGCGGGAGAAGCAGATACGCAGTATTTT. It codes for CASSSRLAGEADTQYF.